This T cell receptor (beta chain) emerged from a study of T-cell memory formation after mild COVID-19. Study results and caveats: Those CD4+ clones that contracted were mainly in CM and EM (CD8+ ones in EMRA).

In TCRdb, the 5' RACE reads were re-called with MiXCR into one record per CDR3 protein. The profile shows over 300,000 distinct CDR3 sequences, more than 20% of them singletons. This clonotype has just a few counts. Its antigen is still unknown. CDR1 and CDR2 from the germline V gene are KGHDR and SFDVKD. Trimming shortened V by 3 bases and J by 5 bases, and 12 bases separated the two germline ends. The CDR3 totals 14 residues. Sequencing input: PBMCs or a T cell subset sorted from them (not recorded which). The V gene is TRBV24-1, the J gene TRBJ1-2, with D uncertain. This TCR derives from a man aged 18 to 29 who had mild COVID-19 (a few samples of this study predate the infection). Cell type and time point are not known. This CDR3 is CATSDRQTAYGYTF. The CDR3 region has the DNA TGTGCCACCAGTGATCGGCAGACCGCTTATGGCTACACCTTC.